This is a list of T cell receptor beta chains from one sample in a study of blood T cell repertoires in COVID-19. Only in-frame clones appear in the TCRdb table, and some are missing; sequencing was by immunoSEQ multiplex PCR. The table has over 45,000 clones, approximately 85% seen once. Sample: peripheral blood. The receptors stem from a man aged 40-49 years with acute or convalescent COVID-19. Both conserved end residues are part of each CDR3. The order of the fields is J gene, D gene, clone size, V gene, CDR3 DNA, CDR3 protein. D genes are given only for firm matches. Not all rows give a size; the values are once, few, many and, for expanded clones, a class.

TRBJ2-7 NA NA TRBV6-6 TGTGCCAGCAGTTACCCCCTCAAAAGCGGGGAGCAGTACTTC CASSYPLKSGEQYF
TRBJ1-1 NA few TRBV29-1 TGCAGCGGGAATGGCCAGGGAAGCACTGAAGCTTTCTTT CSGNGQGSTEAFF
TRBJ2-3 TRBD2 once TRBV14 TGTGCCAGCAGCCTCCTGCGCGGACTAGCGGGGGGGCAGGGCACAGATACGCAGTATTTT CASSLLRGLAGGQGTDTQYF
TRBJ2-7 TRBD1 NA TRBV6-6 TGTGCCAGCAGCCGGACAGGGGGCTATTTCGAGCAGTACTTC CASSRTGGYFEQYF
TRBJ1-1 NA NA TRBV6-4 TGTGCCAGCAGTGAGAGGGGGGGCACTGAAGCTTTCTTT CASSERGGTEAFF
TRBJ2-7 TRBD1 NA TRBV6-6 TGTGCCAGCCGTTCCGGGACAGGGCCCTATGGGCAGTACTTC CASRSGTGPYGQYF
TRBJ2-1 TRBD2 NA TRBV2 TGTGCCAGCAGGGGGACTAGCGGACCCGTCGGCTGGGTCTTC CASRGTSGPVGWVF
TRBJ2-5 NA NA TRBV3-1/TRBV3-2 TGTGCCGCGGGTCGGGGAGGAGGAAGGCAAGAGACCCAGTACTTC CAAGRGGGRQETQYF
TRBJ1-2 NA NA TRBV27 TGTGCCAGCAGTTTTCTTGCGGGTGGCGGTGGCTACACCTTC CASSFLAGGGGYTF
TRBJ2-7 NA NA TRBV6-6 TGTGCCAGCGGCCGGGGGGCCTCTAGCTCCTACGAGCAGTACTTC CASGRGASSSYEQYF
TRBJ2-7 TRBD1 few TRBV11-2 TGTGCCAGCAGCTTAGCAGGGACAGGGTATGAGCAGTACTTC CASSLAGTGYEQYF
TRBJ2-1 NA NA TRBV18 TGTGCCAGCTCACCGGGTCTAGGTTCGGTCGGTGAGCAGTTCTTC CASSPGLGSVGEQFF
TRBJ1-6 TRBD1 NA TRBV27 TGTGCCAGCAATTACAGGGGGCTAAATTCACCCCTCCACTTT CASNYRGLNSPLHF
TRBJ1-1 NA NA TRBV28 TGTGCCAGCAGTGAGGCGAACACTGAAGCTTTCTTT CASSEANTEAFF
TRBJ1-1 NA NA TRBV14 TGTGCCAGCAGCCAAGATGTAAACACTGAAGCTTTCTTT CASSQDVNTEAFF
TRBJ1-1 NA NA TRBV5-1 TGCGCCAGCAGCTTGGAAGGGGTGCACCAAGCTTTCTTT CASSLEGVHQAFF
TRBJ2-2 TRBD1 NA TRBV24-1 TGTGCCACCAGTGATACAACCAGGGGGACCGGGGAGCTGTTTTTT CATSDTTRGTGELFF
TRBJ2-7 TRBD2 NA TRBV19 TGTGCCAGTAGTCTGCGGGGGGAGCAGTACTTC CASSLRGEQYF
TRBJ1-6 TRBD1 NA TRBV7-2 TGTGCCAGCAGCACGAGGACAGGACCAGGATCACCCCTCCACTTT CASSTRTGPGSPLHF
TRBJ1-2 NA NA TRBV2 TGTGCCGTCACCTCGGTAGAAAACTATGGCTACACCTTC CAVTSVENYGYTF
TRBJ1-1 NA NA TRBV29-1 TGCAGCGTTGGTATCACTGAAGCTTTCTTT CSVGITEAFF
TRBJ2-5 TRBD2 NA TRBV24-1 TGTGCCACCAGTGATCCGTATACGGTAAGCGGGGGGGCGGTCGAGACCCAGTACTTC CATSDPYTVSGGAVETQYF
TRBJ2-5 TRBD2 NA TRBV6-2/TRBV6-3 TGTGCCAGCAGTTATGGATCGGGGGGTTTGGGAAAGACCCAGTACTTC CASSYGSGGLGKTQYF
TRBJ1-2 NA NA TRBV12-3/TRBV12-4 TGTGCCAGCAGTTACAGGGGCTACACCTTC CASSYRGYTF
TRBJ1-2 TRBD1 NA TRBV6-5 TGTGCCAGCAGAGGGACAGGGGTAGGGGAGAATGGCTACACCTTC CASRGTGVGENGYTF
TRBJ1-2 TRBD1 NA TRBV28 TGTGCCAGCAAGACACCGGGGACAGGGGTGGGCGGCTACACCTTC CASKTPGTGVGGYTF
TRBJ2-3 TRBD1 NA TRBV5-1 TGCGCCAGCAGCAGACAGGGGACCAGCACAGATACGCAGTATTTT CASSRQGTSTDTQYF
TRBJ1-6 NA NA TRBV7-6 TGTGCCAGCAGGCCCCAGGTTGAAGCAAATTCACCCCTCCACTTT CASRPQVEANSPLHF
TRBJ1-3 NA NA TRBV5-1 TGCGCCAGCAGGGCAACAGGTCCCCTCTCTGGAAACACCATATATTTT CASRATGPLSGNTIYF
TRBJ1-2 NA NA TRBV28 TGTGCCAGCACCTACAGGAGGGAGGGCTACACCTTC CASTYRREGYTF
TRBJ2-7 TRBD2 once TRBV5-1 TGCGCCAGCAGCTCATTGACTAGCGGGGGGCCATACGAGCAGTACTTC CASSSLTSGGPYEQYF
TRBJ2-1 TRBD1 NA TRBV24-1 TGTGCCACCAGTGGCGGACCCGGGACAGGGTACAATGAGCAGTTCTTC CATSGGPGTGYNEQFF
TRBJ1-2 NA NA TRBV2 TGTGCCAGCATGGCAGGGGCGTATGGCTACACCTTC CASMAGAYGYTF
TRBJ1-1 NA few TRBV14 TGTGCCAGCAGCCAACAGACGGTCGGAGGTGAAGCTTTCTTT CASSQQTVGGEAFF
TRBJ2-2 NA NA TRBV4-3 TGCGCCAGCAGCCAAGTCGGGGGGCAAAGGGAGCTGTTTTTT CASSQVGGQRELFF
TRBJ2-7 NA NA TRBV7-2 TGTGCCAGCAGCCTCGGGGGTTTGGCATCCTACGAGCAGTACTTC CASSLGGLASYEQYF
TRBJ2-2 NA once TRBV12-5 TGTGCTAGTGGTTTACAGGCCCCGGGCACCGGGGAGCTGTTTTTT CASGLQAPGTGELFF
TRBJ1-2 NA NA TRBV5-4 TGTGCCAGCAGCTCAACAAGCTATGGCTACACCTTC CASSSTSYGYTF
TRBJ2-5 NA NA TRBV6-2/TRBV6-3 TGTGCCAGCAGTTATGTTGGGGCCACCGGAGAGACCCAGTACTTC CASSYVGATGETQYF
TRBJ1-5 TRBD1 NA TRBV2 TGTGCCAGCAGCGCCGGACAGGGGGCTGGTCAGCCCCAGCATTTT CASSAGQGAGQPQHF
TRBJ2-2 TRBD1 NA TRBV10-3 TGTGCCATCAGGGGACAGGGGAACACCGGGGAGCTGTTTTTT CAIRGQGNTGELFF
TRBJ2-7 NA NA TRBV5-5 TGTGCCAGCGGGGCACGGACGGAACCCTACGAGCAGTACTTC CASGARTEPYEQYF
TRBJ2-7 TRBD2 few TRBV6-5 TGTGCCAGCCAAACTAGCGGGGGCTCCTACGAGCAGTACTTC CASQTSGGSYEQYF
TRBJ2-3 TRBD1 NA TRBV24-1 TGTGCCACCAGTGACCCGACAGGGGCGGCAGATACGCAGTATTTT CATSDPTGAADTQYF
TRBJ2-3 NA NA TRBV9 TGTGCCAGCAGCGTAGGAACTAGCACAGATACGCAGTATTTT CASSVGTSTDTQYF
TRBJ1-5 NA NA TRBV10-3 TGTGCCATCAGTGTCGGCGGAAACAATCAGCCCCAGCATTTT CAISVGGNNQPQHF
TRBJ1-2 TRBD1 NA TRBV7-9 TGTGCCAGCAGCCAGGACAGGGGGCGCGGTGGCTACACCTTC CASSQDRGRGGYTF
TRBJ1-2 TRBD1 NA TRBV4-1 TGCGCCAGCAGCGCCCAAGGATCTAGATCGGGACAGGGGAGAGAGGGCTACACCTTC CASSAQGSRSGQGREGYTF
TRBJ2-2 TRBD1 NA TRBV27 TGTGCCAGCGAAAGTATAGGACAGGGGGCGCCCGGGGAGCTGTTTTTT CASESIGQGAPGELFF
TRBJ1-2 TRBD1 NA TRBV7-9 TGTGCCAGCAGGCCCGGGACAGGGCCCTATGGCTACACCTTC CASRPGTGPYGYTF
TRBJ2-1 TRBD1 NA TRBV2 TGTGCCAGCAGTGTCCAGGGGGCTTCCTACAATGAGCAGTTCTTC CASSVQGASYNEQFF
TRBJ1-2 NA NA TRBV19 TGTGCCAGTAGTATGTGGCAGAGGAATAACTATGGCTACACCTTC CASSMWQRNNYGYTF
TRBJ2-2 TRBD1 NA TRBV4-1 TGCGCCAGCAGCCAAGGCCCCGGGACAGAAACGAACACCGGGGAGCTGTTTTTT CASSQGPGTETNTGELFF
TRBJ1-1 TRBD1 once TRBV2 TGTGCCAGTTGCGGACAGGGCCCTCGGAACACTGAAGCTTTCTTT CASCGQGPRNTEAFF
TRBJ1-1 TRBD1 NA TRBV24-1 TGTGCCACCAGAGGCGGGACAGGGGTTAACACTGAAGCTTTCTTT CATRGGTGVNTEAFF